This T cell receptor beta chain was sequenced during a study of blood T cell repertoires in COVID-19. Study background: From the United States, Italy and Spain came samples of acute and convalescent COVID-19. The analysed material was cDNA or gDNA that came from T cells, B-cell-depleted T cells, or PBMCs.

Methods used by the authors: Estimation of nucleated cell counts was performed using reference gene primer amplification. Assay: immunoSEQ multiplex PCR; the TCRdb copy retains only in-frame clones and omits some. V, J and clone size are those of that table, while D and trimming were read from the DNA. Among a few hundred thousand clones listed, roughly 90% were seen once. The V gene end was trimmed by 6 bases and the J gene end by 0 bases; junction bases not matched to a gene: 3. Germline V gene data show CDR1 as SEHNR and CDR2 as FQNEAQ (reference sequence). CDR3 length equals 15 residues. The sequencing input was peripheral blood. This TCR came from a man between 25 and 39 years old with acute or convalescent COVID-19. The chain employs TRBV7-9 and TRBJ2-3, with 10 bases matching TRBD2. In DNA form, the CDR3 reads TGTGCCAGCAGTCCGACTAGCGGGAGCACAGATACGCAGTATTTT. Amino acids: CASSPTSGSTDTQYF.